This T cell receptor (beta chain) was identified during a study of tumor and adjacent non-tumor tissue in lung cancer. This CDR3 has 12 amino acids. Germline V gives CDR1 MNHNY, CDR2 SVGAGI (reference sequence). Concerning this clonotype: Its specificity is unknown. At one of its ends the junction is not consistent with the germline gene, which may arise from a read error.

A modified ARM-PCR protocol with three rounds of nested PCR amplified TCRbeta. TCRdb reanalysed the multiplex PCR reads using MiXCR and keeps one entry per CDR3 protein. The sample holds over 110,000 distinct CDR3 sequences; roughly 70% are singletons and the top ten take roughly 20%. No cell sorting was done before RNA was extracted from the tissue. General study findings and limits: TCR diversity was significantly greater in tumor than normal lung tissue.

The source material was lung tumor tissue. The sequence derives from a man aged 60 to 75 with small cell lung cancer. The genes are TRBV6-6 and TRBJ2-4; D possibly corresponds to TRBD1 (5 bases). CDR3 sequence reads: CASSYSTFRQCF. The CDR3, as DNA: TGTGCTAGCAGTTACTCGACTTTCAGACAGTGCTTC.